These 15 T cell receptor beta chains were sequenced from one sample in a study of cytomegalovirus exposure and HLA in healthy donors. A multiplex PCR was run with 60 Vbeta primers and 13 Jbeta primers. Sequencing was performed with immunoSEQ multiplex PCR; in TCRdb, only in-frame clones are kept and a portion is missing. The sample includes 90,000 to 140,000 clones, roughly four fifths of them seen just once. Sample: PBMCs. The receptors stem from a man aged 40-49 years in good health and CMV-seronegative.

A few counts support this clone. The CDR3 loop reads CASTFGGASLYNSPLHF. Here the CDR3 DNA reads TGCGCCAGCACCTTCGGGGGGGCATCTCTTTATAATTCACCCCTCCACTTT. The chain recombines TRBV4-1 with TRBJ1-6, with D perhaps TRBD1 (6 bases). The CDR3 totals 17 residues. The ends were cut back, 7 bases at V and 4 bases at J, with 20 bases in the middle. The germline V gene encodes CDR1 MGHRA and CDR2 YSYEKL.

The chain couples TRBV19 to TRBJ2-7; 7 bases align to TRBD1. Germline loops: CDR1 LNHDA, CDR2 SQIVND (reference sequence). V lost 1 base and J lost 3; bases outside the gene matches: 6. This CDR3 has 15 residues. This CDR3 reads CASSIGQGPYYEQYF. The CDR3 nucleotides read TGTGCCAGTAGTATAGGACAGGGACCTTACTACGAGCAGTACTTC. Variable domain in full (rest from reference TRBV19 and TRBJ2-7): DGGITQSPKYLFRKEGQNVTLSCEQNLNHDAMYWYRQDPGQGLRLIYYSQIVNDFQKGDIAEGYSVSREKKESFPLTVTSAQKNPTAFYLCASSIGQGPYYEQYFGPGTRLTVT.

The V and J genes are TRBV19 and TRBJ1-1; TRBD1 matches 7 bases. Germline V gives CDR1 LNHDA, CDR2 SQIVND (reference sequence). J gave up 0 bases and V 5 bases, and 6 bases lay outside the gene matches. CDR3 length: 15 residues. CDR3 sequence: CASSALTGLNTEAFF. In nucleotides, the CDR3 is TGTGCCAGTAGTGCCTTGACAGGGCTGAACACTGAAGCTTTCTTT.

The CDR3 nucleotides are TGTGCCAGCAGCTTTGACGGGAGAAACACCATATATTTT. Translating gives CASSFDGRNTIYF. J is TRBJ1-3 and V is TRBV7-2; no clear D. CDR3 size: 13 residues. The V end was cut by 3 bases, the J end by 5 bases, with 8 bases between. Germline V lookup: CDR1 SGHTA, CDR2 FQGNSA.

V is TRBV5-8 and J is TRBJ1-3; D gene ambiguous. Germline V gene data show CDR1 as SGHTS and CDR2 as YDEGEE. Trimming cost V 2 bases and J 4 bases, with 13 bases left between them. The CDR3 has 15 amino acids. In DNA form, the CDR3 reads TGTGCCAGCAGCTTTATCGGGAGGAGAGGAAACACCATATATTTT. This codes for CASSFIGRRGNTIYF.

The gene calls are TRBV4-1 and TRBJ1-3; D gene unclear. With 1 base removed from V and 0 bases from J, the gap between germline ends came to 10 bases. Per the germline V gene, CDR1 is MGHRA and CDR2 is YSYEKL. This CDR3 is built from 16 residues. CDR3 coding DNA: TGCGCCAGCAGCCAAGGTCCCCCGCGCTCTGGAAACACCATATATTTT. It yields the protein CASSQGPPRSGNTIYF.

J is TRBJ1-1 and V is TRBV19; 10 nucleotides line up with TRBD1. Germline CDR1 reads LNHDA; CDR2 reads SQIVND (reference sequence). Unmatched junction bases numbered 11, after V lost 8 bases and J lost 5 bases. This CDR3 region has 15 residues. CDR3 loop: CASGSRTGGKTEAFF. In DNA, the CDR3 is TGTGCCAGTGGAAGTCGGACAGGGGGTAAGACTGAAGCTTTCTTT.

The chain combines TRBV6-5 with TRBJ2-7, with D tentatively TRBD1 (6 bases). The CDR3 consists of 15 residues. The germline V gene encodes CDR1 MNHEY and CDR2 SVGAGI. The V end was cut by 5 bases, the J end by 1 base, with 15 bases between. Here the CDR3 DNA reads TGTGCCAGCAGTCACAGGGACCCAAGTTCCTACGAGCAGTACTTC. Its protein product is CASSHRDPSSYEQYF.

The chain is built from TRBV9 and TRBJ2-7, with 8 bases that match TRBD1. The V gene end was trimmed by 2 bases and the J gene end by 5 bases; junction bases not matched to a gene: 9. This CDR3 is 15 amino acids long. Germline V gene data show CDR1 as SGDLS and CDR2 as YYNGEE. The CDR3 spells CASSVAGTGANEQYF. The CDR3 DNA reads TGTGCCAGCAGCGTTGCCGGGACAGGAGCTAACGAGCAGTACTTC.

With respect to this clone: Relative to the germline gene, one junction end is altered; a read error may explain this. V gene TRBV7-7 combines with J gene TRBJ2-5; D might be TRBD1 (5 bases). In germline, CDR1 is SSHAT, CDR2 FNYEAQ (reference sequence). This CDR3 has 15 residues. Here the CDR3 DNA reads TGTGCTAGCAGCTACTCTTGGGGCCCAGTAGAGACCCAGTACTTC. It translates to CASSYSWGPVETQYF.

The chain recombines TRBV19 with TRBJ2-2; TRBD1 is a possible D gene (6 bases). From germline, CDR1 is LNHDA and CDR2 SQIVND (reference sequence). V dropped 2 bases and J dropped 5 bases, with 9 bases sitting between them. The CDR3 length is 14 residues. The CDR3 DNA reads as TGTGCCAGTAGTATACAGGGGTGGACCGGGGAGCTGTTTTTT. Its protein is CASSIQGWTGELFF.

The chain has TRBV19 and TRBJ2-7; 9 bases line up with TRBD1. The V segment lost 1 base and the J segment 1 base; nucleotides outside the gene matches: 2. This CDR3 is 15 amino acids long. Germline V gene sequence: CDR1 LNHDA, CDR2 SQIVND (reference sequence). CDR3 sequence (DNA): TGTGCCAGTAGTATAGGGACAGGGGTTTCCTACGAGCAGTACTTC. Translation: CASSIGTGVSYEQYF.

This sequence joins TRBV6-5 and TRBJ1-1, with TRBD1 identical over 8 bases. The CDR3 consists of 14 residues. The J segment lost 1 base and the V segment lost 6 bases, leaving 4 bases of the junction unmatched. CDR1 MNHEY and CDR2 SVGAGI come from the germline V gene. The DNA for the CDR3 is TGTGCCAGCAGGGAGGGACAGGCGAACACTGAAGCTTTCTTT. It is translated as CASREGQANTEAFF.

This clone was picked up one time. V and J are TRBV30 and TRBJ1-2; 8 bases align to TRBD1. Unmatched junction bases numbered 8, after V lost 3 bases and J lost 5 bases. CDR3 size: 14 residues. The germline V gene has CDR1 GTSNPN and CDR2 SVGIG (reference sequence). The CDR3: CAWRGGGQEYGYTF. The CDR3 coding sequence is TGTGCCTGGAGAGGGGGGGGACAGGAATATGGCTACACCTTC.

Here the CDR3 reads CASSVAGVTGELFF. The CDR3 coding sequence is TGTGCCAGCAGCGTAGCCGGGGTAACCGGGGAGCTGTTTTTT. The chain combines TRBV9 with TRBJ2-2; perhaps TRBD2 as D (5 bases). The V end was cut by 0 bases, the J end by 5 bases, with 8 bases between. In germline, CDR1 is SGDLS, CDR2 YYNGEE. CDR3 length equals 14 residues.